These 29 T cell receptor beta chains came from one sample sequenced in a study of blood T cell repertoires in COVID-19. Libraries were prepared by immunoSEQ multiplex PCR; TCRdb keeps only in-frame clonotypes and omits some of them. The sample records fewer than 85,000 clones, 82% being singletons. Sequencing input: peripheral blood. The source is a human donor in a cohort sampled during active COVID-19.

This clone was counted between two and nine times. V is TRBV7-9 and J is TRBJ1-5; 9 positions match TRBD1. Germline V gene lookup returns CDR1 SEHNR and CDR2 FQNEAQ (reference sequence). Trimming removed 1 base from V and 2 bases from J; junction bases left unmatched: 3. CDR3 size: 16 residues. CDR3 residues: CASSLDRGRGNQPQHF. CDR3 DNA: TGTGCCAGCAGCTTAGACAGGGGGCGCGGCAATCAGCCCCAGCATTTT. The full variable domain, its missing parts supplied by reference TRBV7-9 and TRBJ1-5, is DTGVSQNPRHKITKRGQNVTFRCDPISEHNRLYWYRQTLGQGPEFLTYFQNEAQLEKSRLLSDRFSAERPKGSFSTLEIQRTEQGDSAMYLCASSLDRGRGNQPQHFGDGTRLSIL.

This clone was detected once. The chain combines TRBV7-9 with TRBJ2-7; the D is unclear. Per germline, CDR1 SEHNR and CDR2 FQNEAQ (reference sequence). This CDR3 comprises 13 residues. V lost 6 bases and J lost 0, with 9 bases in between. For the CDR3, the DNA is TGTGCCAGCAGTCCAAGGAGCTCCTACGAGCAGTACTTC. It translates to CASSPRSSYEQYF.

V and J are TRBV12-3 or TRBV12-4 and TRBJ2-7, with no clear D. Trimming removed 6 bases from V and 6 bases from J, with 12 bases in between. The CDR3 contains 12 residues. The CDR3 reads CASRSYPGEQYF. CDR3 DNA: TGTGCCAGCAGAAGTTACCCCGGCGAGCAGTACTTC.

CDR3 sequence (DNA): TGCAGTGCTAAAACAGGTTCCCACACCTTC. This translates into CSAKTGSHTF. The chain is built from TRBV20-1 and TRBJ1-2; perhaps TRBD1 as D (5 bases). V lost 4 bases and J lost 12, with 12 bases in between. Looked up from germline, CDR1 is DFQATT and CDR2 is SNEGSKA (reference sequence). The CDR3 loop spans 10 amino acids.

This chain joins TRBV5-1 and TRBJ2-7, with TRBD2 as a possible D gene (5 bases). V was clipped by 2 bases and J by 6 bases, with 6 bases between them. CDR1 is SGHRS and CDR2 is YFSETQ in the germline V gene. The CDR3 extends over 11 amino acids. The CDR3: CASSFGVEQYF. In DNA, the CDR3 is TGCGCCAGCAGCTTCGGGGTCGAGCAGTACTTC.

CDR3 bases: TGCGCCAGCAGCCTATACCTCAGACAGGGCGGCACCGGGGAGCTGTTTTTT. Its protein is CASSLYLRQGGTGELFF. This chain uses TRBV5-1 with TRBJ2-2, with 7 bases fitting TRBD1. CDR1 SGHRS and CDR2 YFSETQ come from the germline V gene. CDR3 length equals 17 residues. V lost 4 bases and J lost 4; bases outside the gene matches: 13. Supplemented by reference TRBV5-1 and TRBJ2-2, the full variable domain reads KAGVTQTPRYLIKTRGQQVTLSCSPISGHRSVSWYQQTPGQGLQFLFEYFSETQRNKGNFPGRFSGRQFSNSRSEMNVSTLELGDSALYLCASSLYLRQGGTGELFFGEGSRLTVL.

The chain couples TRBV24-1 to TRBJ2-2; D gene uncertain. V was trimmed by 3 bases and J by 1 base, leaving 8 bases between them. CDR3 length equals 15 residues. The V gene's germline CDR1 is KGHDR and CDR2 SFDVKD. The CDR3 nucleotides read TGTGCCACCAGTGATACCCGACAGAACACCGGGGAGCTGTTTTTT. This gives the protein CATSDTRQNTGELFF.

This clone is a singleton in its sample. V is TRBV6-5 and J is TRBJ1-1, with a tentative D call TRBD1 (5 bases). The CDR3 contains 13 residues. The germline V gene encodes CDR1 MNHEY and CDR2 SVGAGI. The germline V and J ends were trimmed by 0 bases and 8 bases, with 10 bases remaining between them. In DNA form, the CDR3 reads TGTGCCAGCAGTTACTCCAGGGCCCCGGAAGCTTTCTTT. It yields the protein CASSYSRAPEAFF.

This clone appeared once. This chain links TRBV30 with TRBJ1-1, with a weak D call TRBD1 (5 bases). Germline V CDR1 and CDR2: GTSNPN, SVGIG (reference sequence). The CDR3 loop spans 13 amino acids. The CDR3 region has the DNA TGTGCTGGGGGGGTATCGGCGAACACTGAAGCTTTCTTT. This sequence encodes CAGGVSANTEAFF.

CDR3 DNA sequence: TGTGCCAGTAGCCGGGACACCCTAGACTCTGGAAACACCATATATTTT. Its translation is CASSRDTLDSGNTIYF. V usage is TRBV19 and J usage is TRBJ1-3; TRBD1 might be the D (6 bases). CDR3 length equals 16 residues. Looked up from germline, CDR1 is LNHDA and CDR2 is SQIVND (reference sequence). The V and J ends lost 6 bases and 0 bases respectively, with 15 bases between them.

In this sample, this clone turned up many times. V is TRBV11-2 and J is TRBJ2-3; no clear D. The V end was cut by 7 bases, the J end by 10 bases, with 12 bases between. The CDR3 contains 11 residues. Germline lookup yields CDR1 SGHAT and CDR2 FQNNGV. The CDR3 protein is CASTSRRAQYF. Here the CDR3 DNA reads TGTGCCAGCACCTCGAGACGGGCGCAGTATTTT.

The table lists this clone with a count of one. The rearrangement uses TRBV6-5 and TRBJ2-7; 9 nucleotides align to TRBD2. The V and J ends lost 0 bases and 7 bases, in that order; junction bases with no gene match: 10. This CDR3 spans 16 amino acids. Germline loops: CDR1 MNHEY, CDR2 SVGAGI. The CDR3 loop reads CASSYSRGGRLGEQYF. The CDR3 DNA follows: TGTGCCAGCAGTTACTCGCGGGGGGGGCGGTTGGGAGAGCAGTACTTC.

The CDR3 region has the DNA TGCAGTGCTCCCAGAAATTACGAGCAGTACTTC. Translation gives CSAPRNYEQYF. The chain carries TRBV20-1 and TRBJ2-7, with unresolved D. Germline values: CDR1 DFQATT, CDR2 SNEGSKA (reference sequence). Trimming pared 5 bases from V and 4 bases from J, leaving 9 bases between. This CDR3 region has 11 residues.

The chain carries TRBV28 and TRBJ1-1; weak D call: TRBD1 (6 bases). V was shortened by 7 bases and J by 6 bases, with 18 bases between the two germline ends. The CDR3 runs 14 residues. Germline V gene lookup returns CDR1 MDHEN and CDR2 SYDVKM. CDR3 loop: CASMGGALTAEAFF. In nucleotides, the CDR3 is TGTGCCAGCATGGGGGGGGCTCTTACCGCTGAAGCTTTCTTT.

The gene calls are TRBV7-8 and TRBJ2-5; no definite D call. There are 11 residues in the CDR3. Trimming shortened V by 5 bases and J by 5 bases, and 6 bases separated the two germline ends. Germline CDR1 SGHVS, CDR2 FQNEAQ. The CDR3 nucleotides are TGTGCCAGCAGCCAACGGGAGACCCAGTACTTC. This gives the protein CASSQRETQYF.

The rearrangement joins TRBV2 to TRBJ2-7; no clear D gene. V dropped 4 bases and J dropped 2 bases, with 12 bases sitting between them. CDR3 length equals 14 residues. Germline CDR1 SNHLY, CDR2 FYNNEI. The CDR3 sequence is CASSAVSIPYEQYF. CDR3 bases: TGTGCCAGCAGTGCGGTGAGCATCCCCTACGAGCAGTACTTC. The full variable domain, its missing parts supplied by reference TRBV2 and TRBJ2-7, is EPEVTQTPSHQVTQMGQEVILRCVPISNHLYFYWYRQILGQKVEFLVSFYNNEISEKSEIFDDQFSVERPDGSNFTLKIRSTKLEDSAMYFCASSAVSIPYEQYFGPGTRLTVT.

DNA of the CDR3: TGCGCCAGCAGCCAAGATCTAGGGACAGACTATGGCTACACCTTC. It is translated as CASSQDLGTDYGYTF. The V and J genes are TRBV4-1 and TRBJ1-2; TRBD1 matches at 7 bases. The CDR3 spans 15 residues. Germline V gene lookup returns CDR1 MGHRA and CDR2 YSYEKL. The V gene end was trimmed by 0 bases and the J gene end by 3 bases; junction bases not matched to a gene: 4.

The CDR3 spells CASSWEAGGNYGYTF. CDR3 in DNA: TGTGCCAGCAGCTGGGAAGCAGGCGGGAACTATGGCTACACCTTC. The chain uses TRBV11-1 and TRBJ1-2; D gene uncertain. Germline values: CDR1 SGHAT, CDR2 FQDESV (reference sequence). Trimming stripped 4 bases from V and 2 bases from J, with 14 bases between. This CDR3 contains 15 residues. Supplemented by reference TRBV11-1 and TRBJ1-2, the full variable domain reads EAEVAQSPRYKITEKSQAVAFWCDPISGHATLYWYRQILGQGPELLVQFQDESVVDDSQLPKDRFSAERLKGVDSTLKIQPAELGDSAMYLCASSWEAGGNYGYTFGSGTRLTVV.

J is TRBJ2-1 and V is TRBV9, with 9 bases lining up with TRBD2. The CDR3 contains 16 residues. Losses at the gene ends were 0 bases for V and 2 bases for J; bases not matched to a gene: 3. The germline CDR1 and CDR2 sequences are SGDLS and YYNGEE. The CDR3 is CASSVDASGTYNEQFF. The CDR3 coding sequence is TGTGCCAGCAGCGTAGATGCTAGCGGGACCTACAATGAGCAGTTCTTC.

DNA for the CDR3: TGTGCCAGCAGTTTTGGGAGGGGCTCGCAGTTCTTC. It yields the protein CASSFGRGSQFF. The chain links TRBV28 to TRBJ2-1; TRBD2 matches at 7 bases. Germline V gene lookup returns CDR1 MDHEN and CDR2 SYDVKM. Trimming cost V 3 bases and J 12 bases; bases outside gene matches: 5. The CDR3 is 12 amino acids.

There are a few counts of this clone. V usage is TRBV3-1 (or the pseudogene TRBV3-2) and J usage is TRBJ1-6; 10 bases match TRBD1. The CDR3 contains 16 residues. V trimming: 5 bases; J trimming: 9 bases; junction bases outside the gene matches: 10. Germline CDR1 LGHDT, CDR2 YNNKEL (reference sequence). The CDR3 sequence: CASSYGTGASTSPLHF. The CDR3 DNA reads as TGTGCCAGCAGCTACGGGACAGGGGCTTCTACTTCACCCCTCCACTTT.

The rearrangement links TRBV3-1 (or the pseudogene TRBV3-2) to TRBJ2-7; TRBD2 is a possible D gene (6 bases). CDR3 length equals 15 residues. The germline V gene encodes CDR1 LGHDT and CDR2 YNNKEL (reference sequence). V shed 0 bases and J shed 6 bases, with 15 bases lying between them. The CDR3 DNA sequence: TGTGCCAGCAGCCAAGATCGTCGGACTACTAGCGAGCAGTACTTC. Its protein product is CASSQDRRTTSEQYF.

The V and J genes are TRBV5-6 and TRBJ2-3, with 8 bases lining up with TRBD2. The CDR3 has 16 residues. With V trimmed by 7 bases and J by 1 base, 11 bases remained unmatched. CDR1 SGHDT and CDR2 YYEEEE come from the germline V gene. As DNA, the CDR3 is TGTGCCAGCGCCTTGGGCCCGCGGGGGGGCACAGATACGCAGTATTTT. This encodes CASALGPRGGTDTQYF.

V gene TRBV24-1 combines with J gene TRBJ2-3; a possible D gene is TRBD1 (6 bases). Germline CDR1 is KGHDR and CDR2 is SFDVKD. Trimming shortened V by 3 bases and J by 2 bases, and 11 bases separated the two germline ends. CDR3 length equals 15 residues. CDR3 protein: CATSDPRTATDTQYF. The CDR3 DNA sequence: TGTGCCACCAGTGATCCCCGGACAGCCACAGATACGCAGTATTTT.

The genes are TRBV2 and TRBJ1-5; 8 bases align to TRBD1. The CDR3 consists of 14 residues. From germline, CDR1 is SNHLY and CDR2 FYNNEI. The junction had 8 bases not matched to a gene; V was cut back by 8 bases and J by 5 bases. The CDR3 DNA is TGTGCCAGCCAAAGGACAGGGAAGGATCAGCCCCAGCATTTT. It yields the protein CASQRTGKDQPQHF.

The chain combines TRBV6-5 with TRBJ2-7; TRBD2 aligns across 9 bases. The V gene end was trimmed by 10 bases and the J gene end by 3 bases; junction bases not matched to a gene: 10. The CDR3 extends over 14 amino acids. CDR1 and CDR2 (germline): MNHEY, SVGAGI. CDR3 bases: TGTGCCATAGCACGAGATAGCGGGGGCTACGAGCAGTACTTC. This sequence encodes CAIARDSGGYEQYF.

This sequence joins TRBV28 and TRBJ1-1; tentatively, D is TRBD1 (5 bases). This CDR3 contains 15 residues. Germline V gene data show CDR1 as MDHEN and CDR2 as SYDVKM. With 6 bases removed from V and 1 base from J, the gap between germline ends came to 15 bases. CDR3 bases: TGTGCCAGCAGGGCGGGAGGGCAGGGGAACACTGAAGCTTTCTTT. It encodes CASRAGGQGNTEAFF.

V is TRBV7-8 and J is TRBJ2-7; TRBD2 matches at 12 bases. Germline V CDR1 and CDR2: SGHVS, FQNEAQ. J gave up 0 bases and V 5 bases, and 5 bases lay outside the gene matches. The CDR3 extends over 16 amino acids. The DNA for the CDR3 is TGTGCCAGCAGCGCCCGACTAGCGGGGGACTCCTACGAGCAGTACTTC. This codes for CASSARLAGDSYEQYF.

The chain combines TRBV7-2 with TRBJ2-2; 9 bases fit TRBD1. Looked up from germline, CDR1 is SGHTA and CDR2 is FQGNSA. This CDR3 contains 17 residues. V shed 5 bases, J shed 4 bases, and the junction held 11 bases outside the gene matches. CDR3 sequence reads: CASSPSQQGAGTGELFF. The CDR3 DNA sequence: TGTGCCAGCAGCCCCTCCCAACAGGGGGCGGGCACCGGGGAGCTGTTTTTT.